This TCR beta chain was sequenced for a study of identical twins. TCRdb reanalysed the 5' RACE reads using MiXCR and keeps one entry per CDR3 protein. The repertoire holds around 960,000 distinct CDR3 sequences, with approximately 13% as singletons. The germline V gene has CDR1 SGHDT and CDR2 YYEEEE. V lost 1 base and J 2 bases, leaving 9 bases between the germline ends. The CDR3 is 14 amino acids. These data also formed part of another study, on yellow fever vaccine responses in identical twins.

V usage is TRBV5-6 and J usage is TRBJ2-5; no clear D gene. The sequencing input was PBMCs. The clonotype was recovered from a woman between 18 and 29 years old in good health. CDR3 DNA: TGTGCCAGCAGCTTGCGGCCCCGACAAGAGACCCAGTACTTC. This translates into CASSLRPRQETQYF. The full variable domain, its missing parts supplied by reference TRBV5-6 and TRBJ2-5, is DAGVTQSPTHLIKTRGQQVTLRCSPKSGHDTVSWYQQALGQGPQFIFQYYEEEERQRGNFPDRFSGHQFPNYSSELNVNALLLGDSALYLCASSLRPRQETQYFGPGTRLLVL.